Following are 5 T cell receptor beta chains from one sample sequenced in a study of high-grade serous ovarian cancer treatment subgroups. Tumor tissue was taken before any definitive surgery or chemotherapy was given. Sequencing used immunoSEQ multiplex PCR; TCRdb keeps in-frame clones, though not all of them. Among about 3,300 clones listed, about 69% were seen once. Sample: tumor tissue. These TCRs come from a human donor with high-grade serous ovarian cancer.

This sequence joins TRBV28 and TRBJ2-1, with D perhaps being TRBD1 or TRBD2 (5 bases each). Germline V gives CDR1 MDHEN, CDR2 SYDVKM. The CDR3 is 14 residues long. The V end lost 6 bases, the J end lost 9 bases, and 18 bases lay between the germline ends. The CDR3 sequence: CASSIRDPPGEQFF. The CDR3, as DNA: TGTGCCAGCAGCATTCGGGACCCCCCGGGTGAGCAGTTCTTC. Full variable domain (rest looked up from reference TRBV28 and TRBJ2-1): DVKVTQSSRYLVKRTGEKVFLECVQDMDHENMFWYRQDPGLGLRLIYFSYDVKMKEKGDIPEGYSVSREKKERFSLILESASTNQTSMYLCASSIRDPPGEQFFGPGTRLTVL.

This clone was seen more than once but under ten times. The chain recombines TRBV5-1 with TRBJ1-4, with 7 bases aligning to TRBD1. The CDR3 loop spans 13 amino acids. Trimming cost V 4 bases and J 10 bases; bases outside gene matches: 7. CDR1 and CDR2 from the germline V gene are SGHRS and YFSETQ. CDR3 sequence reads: CASSRQGSGKLFF. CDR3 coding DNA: TGCGCCAGCAGCCGACAGGGCTCGGGAAAACTGTTTTTT.

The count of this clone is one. The CDR3 reads CASSLGTYEQYF. CDR3 bases: TGTGCCAGCAGCTTAGGTACCTACGAGCAGTACTTC. V gene TRBV11-3 combines with J gene TRBJ2-7; D call uncertain. Germline assignment: CDR1 SGHNT and CDR2 YENEEA. The CDR3 consists of 12 residues. V was clipped by 1 base and J by 2 bases, with 3 bases between them.

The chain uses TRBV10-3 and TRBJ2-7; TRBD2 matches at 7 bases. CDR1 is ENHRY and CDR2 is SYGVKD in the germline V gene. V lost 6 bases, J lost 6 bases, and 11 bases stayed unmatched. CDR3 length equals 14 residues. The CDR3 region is CAISYSYGEGEQYF. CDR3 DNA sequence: TGTGCCATCAGCTACTCCTACGGGGAGGGCGAGCAGTACTTC.

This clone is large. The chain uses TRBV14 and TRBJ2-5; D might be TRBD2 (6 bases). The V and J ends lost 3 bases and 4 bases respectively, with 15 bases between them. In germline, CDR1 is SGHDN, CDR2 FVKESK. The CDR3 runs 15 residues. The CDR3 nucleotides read TGTGCCAGCAGCCAGTGGAGGGCGAGGGGAGAGACCCAGTACTTC. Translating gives CASSQWRARGETQYF.